One and the same sample provided the 18 T cell receptor beta chains below, sequenced in a study of CD8+CD57+ T cells in acquired aplastic anemia. Template material for TCR beta VDJ and CDR3 profiling consisted of genomic DNA. TCRdb fed the reads into MiXCR, producing one record per CDR3 protein. Of around 180,000 distinct CDR3 sequences in the sample, about 60% were seen once. The sample taken for sequencing was sorted CD4+, CD8+, or CD8+CD57+ T cells (not recorded which) from PBMCs. These receptors all stem from a human donor in good health.

V usage is TRBV10-2 and J usage is TRBJ1-2; D gene uncertain. V lost 2 bases and J lost 4, with 14 bases in between. Germline values: CDR1 WSHSY, CDR2 SAAADI. The CDR3 loop spans 15 amino acids. The CDR3 nucleotides read TGCGCCAGCAGTGAGCCCGGGAACACGGGCTATGGCTACACCTTC. Translation: CASSEPGNTGYGYTF.

The CDR3 reads CASERDPYNEQFF. In nucleotides, the CDR3 is TGTGCCAGCGAGCGGGACCCCTACAATGAGCAGTTCTTC. The V call is TRBV13, the J call TRBJ2-1, with 7 bases fitting TRBD2. J gave up 2 bases and V 8 bases, and 3 bases lay outside the gene matches. CDR3 length: 13 amino acids. Looked up from germline, CDR1 is PRHDT and CDR2 is FYEKMQ (reference sequence).

The genes are TRBV7-8 and TRBJ2-1, with D perhaps TRBD2 (5 bases). The V end lost 5 bases, the J end lost 4 bases, and 21 bases lay between the germline ends. CDR1 is SGHVS and CDR2 is FQNEAQ in the germline V gene. The CDR3 loop spans 17 amino acids. Here the CDR3 reads CASSPQGTGLDYNEQFF. The CDR3 nucleotides read TGTGCCAGCAGCCCCCAAGGTACGGGATTGGATTACAATGAGCAGTTCTTC. The whole variable domain, remainder taken from reference TRBV7-8 and TRBJ2-1, is GAGVSQSPRYKVAKRGQDVALRCDPISGHVSLFWYQQALGQGPEFLTYFQNEAQLDKSGLPSDRFFAERPEGSVSTLKIQRTQQEDSAVYLCASSPQGTGLDYNEQFFGPGTRLTVL.

This clonotype was counted ten times or more. The chain joins TRBV6-1 to TRBJ2-7; D gene uncertain. Germline CDR1 is MNHNS and CDR2 is SASEGT. CDR3 length: 14 residues. V lost 1 base, J lost 0 bases, and 7 bases lay in between. CDR3 residues: CASSEGAYSYEQYF. In nucleotides, the CDR3 is TGTGCCAGCAGTGAAGGGGCATACTCCTACGAGCAGTACTTC.

In this sample, this clonotype turned up many times. J is TRBJ2-1 and V is TRBV4-3, with D possibly TRBD2 on 5 matching bases. Germline values: CDR1 LGHNA, CDR2 YSLEER. V was shortened by 6 bases and J by 4 bases, with 10 bases between the two germline ends. The CDR3 is 13 amino acids. DNA for the CDR3: TGCGCCAGCAGGGGCGGGCGGTACAATGAGCAGTTCTTC. Residues: CASRGGRYNEQFF.

The rearrangement uses TRBV29-1 and TRBJ2-3; tentatively, D is TRBD2 (5 bases). Germline CDR1 is SQVTM and CDR2 is ANQGSEA. Trimming cost V 4 bases and J 3 bases, with 8 bases left between them. This CDR3 contains 12 residues. This chain's CDR3 is CSVGPGTDTQYF. CDR3 bases: TGCAGCGTTGGTCCGGGGACAGATACGCAGTATTTT.

This clonotype was recorded only once. The chain employs TRBV7-3 and TRBJ2-3, with a tentative D call TRBD2 (6 bases). Germline V gene sequence: CDR1 SGHTA, CDR2 FQGTGA. The CDR3 is 16 residues long. Deletions cut 1 base from V and 1 base from J, with 12 bases between. CDR3 loop: CASSLSGGKRTDTQYF. For the CDR3, the DNA is TGTGCCAGCAGCTTAAGTGGCGGGAAACGCACAGATACGCAGTATTTT.

This clonotype was picked up a small number of times. A much more abundant neighbour one base away suggests this may be a read error. The chain has TRBV12-3 or TRBV12-4 and TRBJ1-5; D is ambiguous. Trimming cost V 1 base and J 6 bases, with 7 bases left between them. The length of the CDR3 is 13 residues. The CDR3 here is CASSLVLLQPQHF. CDR3 in DNA: TGTGCCAGCAGTTTAGTGCTTCTTCAGCCCCAGCATTTT.

This chain links TRBV25-1 with TRBJ2-7; a weak D match, TRBD2 (6 bases). Trimming pared 4 bases from V and 2 bases from J, leaving 12 bases between. Germline CDR1 reads MGHDK; CDR2 reads SYGVNS. The CDR3 runs to 14 residues. CDR3 amino acids: CASSAGWGAYEQYF. CDR3 bases: TGTGCCAGCAGTGCCGGGTGGGGGGCCTACGAGCAGTACTTC.

This clonotype has a count of ten or more. The chain has TRBV6-6 and TRBJ2-2; D remains ambiguous. The CDR3 is 16 residues long. Germline CDR1 is MNHNY and CDR2 is SVGAGI (reference sequence). V dropped 0 bases and J dropped 0 bases, with 8 bases sitting between them. The CDR3 protein is CASSYSRVANTGELFF. The DNA of the CDR3 is TGTGCCAGCAGTTACTCTCGGGTCGCGAACACCGGGGAGCTGTTTTTT.

The chain uses TRBV12-3 or TRBV12-4 and TRBJ1-2; D possibly corresponds to TRBD1 (5 bases). The CDR3 extends over 14 amino acids. Deletions cut 5 bases from V and 7 bases from J, with 17 bases between. The CDR3 DNA follows: TGTGCCAGCAGTCCCCATGGGGGGGAGGGTGGCTACACCTTC. Protein product: CASSPHGGEGGYTF.

The chain links TRBV15 to TRBJ2-1; perhaps TRBD2 as D (6 bases). The V gene lost 4 bases and the J gene lost 6 bases, with 22 bases spanning the gap. In germline, CDR1 is LNHNV, CDR2 YYDKDF (reference sequence). This CDR3 spans 17 amino acids. The CDR3 DNA reads as TGTGCCACCAGCAATCCATGGGATGGTAGCGGTCGCAATGAGCAGTTCTTC. This encodes CATSNPWDGSGRNEQFF.

This clonotype was seen a handful of times. The genes are TRBV20-1 and TRBJ2-5; D ambiguous. Germline CDR1 and CDR2: DFQATT and SNEGSKA (reference sequence). V shed 6 bases and J shed 3 bases, with 5 bases lying between them. There are 10 residues in the CDR3. The CDR3, as DNA: TGCAGTGCCGAGGAAGAGACCCAGTACTTC. Protein: CSAEEETQYF.

The rearrangement links TRBV20-1 to TRBJ1-1; no clear D gene. CDR3 size: 12 residues. CDR1 and CDR2 from the germline V gene are DFQATT and SNEGSKA (reference sequence). V lost 6 bases, J lost 7 bases, and 15 bases lay in between. The CDR3 DNA follows: TGCAGTGCCACGCAAACCCGACTTGAAGCTTTCTTT. Its protein is CSATQTRLEAFF.

The chain joins TRBV5-6 to TRBJ2-1; TRBD1 agrees at 12 bases. This CDR3 comprises 15 residues. J gave up 7 bases and V 4 bases, and 6 bases lay outside the gene matches. The V gene's germline CDR1 is SGHDT and CDR2 YYEEEE. CDR3 protein: CASSPGQGAGNEQFF. The DNA of the CDR3 is TGTGCCAGCAGCCCGGGACAGGGGGCAGGGAATGAGCAGTTCTTC.

The table lists this clonotype with a count of one. The rearrangement joins TRBV5-6 to TRBJ1-2; D is undetermined. The CDR3 loop spans 14 amino acids. Germline CDR1 reads SGHDT; CDR2 reads YYEEEE. Trimming took 0 bases from V and 0 from J, leaving 6 bases between them. The CDR3 DNA is TGTGCCAGCAGCTTGGGGGCAACTAACTATGGCTACACCTTC. It encodes CASSLGATNYGYTF.

The gene calls are TRBV20-1 and TRBJ2-3; TRBD1 agrees at 8 bases. The CDR3 totals 12 residues. V shed 1 base and J 7 bases; nucleotides not matched to a gene: 1. CDR1 and CDR2 (germline): DFQATT, SNEGSKA (reference sequence). The CDR3 here is CSARGTGYTQYF. CDR3 sequence (DNA): TGCAGTGCTAGAGGGACAGGGTATACGCAGTATTTT.

The chain employs TRBV29-1 and TRBJ2-5; the D is unclear. There are 13 residues in the CDR3. Germline V gene lookup returns CDR1 SQVTM and CDR2 ANQGSEA. V lost 2 bases and J lost 1, with 8 bases in between. This chain's CDR3 is CSVESSAQETQYF. The DNA for the CDR3 is TGCAGCGTTGAATCCAGCGCCCAAGAGACCCAGTACTTC. The full variable domain, completed using reference TRBV29-1 and TRBJ2-5, is SAVISQKPSRDICQRGTSLTIQCQVDSQVTMMFWYRQQPGQSLTLIATANQGSEATYESGFVIDKFPISRPNLTFSTLTVSNMSPEDSSIYLCSVESSAQETQYFGPGTRLLVL.